This T cell receptor beta chain originates from a study of blood T cells in healthy people across ages. Broader study findings: In the absence of known donor CMV status, changes in expanded clonotypes were possibly confounded. Getting older went along with TCR beta diversity per million T cells dropping roughly linearly. Fewer expanded clones and more diversity marked long-lived versus aged donors.

The length of the CDR3 is 16 residues. Germline V gene data show CDR1 as MNHEY and CDR2 as SVGEGT. Trimming took 3 bases from V and 0 from J, leaving 12 bases between them. PCR was performed a second time for about 7 to 11 cycles using a sample-barcoded 5' primer and a J-beta primer mix. Unique molecular identifiers of 12 random nucleotides labeled each cDNA. TCRdb itself ran the 5' RACE reads through MiXCR, one entry per CDR3 protein. The data contain some 900,000 distinct CDR3 sequences, about 48% of them singletons. Remarks on this clonotype: Its antigen is not identified.

The specimen was blood. V usage is TRBV6-2 or TRBV6-3 and J usage is TRBJ2-1, with D perhaps matching TRBD1 (6 bases). This sequence originates from a man younger than 45 in good health. For the CDR3, the DNA is TGTGCCAGCAGTTATTTGGGGACAAGCTCCTACAATGAGCAGTTCTTC. It yields the protein CASSYLGTSSYNEQFF.